This TCR beta chain appears in the sequencing data of a study of patients and donors after allogeneic stem cell transplantation. TCRdb ran MiXCR on the RT-PCR reads and lists one entry per CDR3 protein. The sample lists some 200,000 distinct CDR3 sequences, less than 45% occurring once. This CDR3 comprises 16 residues. Germline V lookup: CDR1 SGDLS, CDR2 YYNGEE. The V end lost 0 bases, the J end lost 2 bases, and 15 bases lay between the germline ends. The chain employs TRBV9 and TRBJ2-7; D may be TRBD1 (6 bases). The specimen sequenced was blood, either unsorted or a sorted T cell fraction (not recorded which). The clonotype comes from a human donor who was either an allogeneic HSCT recipient or a stem cell or donor lymphocyte infusion donor (not recorded which). It is not recorded whose cells these are; they may come from a transplant donor. This chain's CDR3 is CASSVGWDTGTYEQYF. The CDR3 bases are TGTGCCAGCAGCGTAGGATGGGACACGGGAACCTACGAGCAGTACTTC.